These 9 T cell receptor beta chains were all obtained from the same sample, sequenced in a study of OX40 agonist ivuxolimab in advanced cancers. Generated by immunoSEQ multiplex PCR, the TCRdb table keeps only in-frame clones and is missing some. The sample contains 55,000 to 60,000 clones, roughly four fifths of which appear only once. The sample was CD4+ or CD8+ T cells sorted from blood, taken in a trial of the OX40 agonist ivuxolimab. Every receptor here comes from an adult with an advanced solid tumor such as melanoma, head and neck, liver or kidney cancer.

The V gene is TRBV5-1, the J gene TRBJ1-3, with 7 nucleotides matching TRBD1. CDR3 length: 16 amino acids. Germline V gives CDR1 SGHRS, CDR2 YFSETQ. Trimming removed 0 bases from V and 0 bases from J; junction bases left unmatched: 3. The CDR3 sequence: CASSLGPGGSGNTIYF. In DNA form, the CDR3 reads TGCGCCAGCAGCTTGGGCCCAGGGGGCTCTGGAAACACCATATATTTT.

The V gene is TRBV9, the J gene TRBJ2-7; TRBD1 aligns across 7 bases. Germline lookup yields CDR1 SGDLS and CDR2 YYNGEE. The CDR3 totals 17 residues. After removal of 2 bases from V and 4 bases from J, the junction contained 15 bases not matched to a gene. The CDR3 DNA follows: TGTGCCAGCAGCGTCTCTATCCCCCCGGTCAGGGGGTACGAGCAGTACTTC. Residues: CASSVSIPPVRGYEQYF.

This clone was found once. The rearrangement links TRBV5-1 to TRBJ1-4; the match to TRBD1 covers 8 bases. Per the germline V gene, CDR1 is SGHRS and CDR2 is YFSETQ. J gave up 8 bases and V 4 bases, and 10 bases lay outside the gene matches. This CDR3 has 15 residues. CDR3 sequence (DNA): TGCGCCAGCAGCGCCCTGACAGGGGTAGGGGAAAAACTGTTTTTT. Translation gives CASSALTGVGEKLFF.

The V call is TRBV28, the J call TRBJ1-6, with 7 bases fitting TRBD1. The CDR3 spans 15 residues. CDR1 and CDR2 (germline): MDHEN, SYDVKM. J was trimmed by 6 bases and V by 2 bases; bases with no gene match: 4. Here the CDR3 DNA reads TGTGCCAGCAGTTTAGCACAGGGGTTTAATTCACCCCTCCACTTT. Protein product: CASSLAQGFNSPLHF.

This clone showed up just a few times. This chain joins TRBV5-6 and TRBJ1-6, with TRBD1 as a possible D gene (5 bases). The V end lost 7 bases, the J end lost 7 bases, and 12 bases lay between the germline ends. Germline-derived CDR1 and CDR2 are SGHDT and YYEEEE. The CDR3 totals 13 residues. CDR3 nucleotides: TGTGCCAGCGCCTTGAGGGGAAATTCACCCCTCCACTTT. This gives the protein CASALRGNSPLHF. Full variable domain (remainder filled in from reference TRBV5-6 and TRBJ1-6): DAGVTQSPTHLIKTRGQQVTLRCSPKSGHDTVSWYQQALGQGPQFIFQYYEEEERQRGNFPDRFSGHQFPNYSSELNVNALLLGDSALYLCASALRGNSPLHFGNGTRLTVT.

DNA for the CDR3: TGTGCCAGCAGCTTAGTTTCTAGCGGGGGGGCCTTAAACTTTCACCCCTACGAGCAGTACTTC. Its protein product is CASSLVSSGGALNFHPYEQYF. V usage is TRBV13 and J usage is TRBJ2-7, with 12 bases lining up with TRBD2. The junction had 18 bases not matched to a gene; V was cut back by 1 base and J by 2 bases. This CDR3 is built from 21 residues. CDR1 and CDR2 from the germline V gene are PRHDT and FYEKMQ (reference sequence).

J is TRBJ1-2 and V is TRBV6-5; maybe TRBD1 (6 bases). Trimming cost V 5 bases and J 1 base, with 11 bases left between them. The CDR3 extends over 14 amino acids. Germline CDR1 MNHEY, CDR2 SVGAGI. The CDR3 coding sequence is TGTGCCAGCAGTAAGGACAGACTTAACTATGGCTACACCTTC. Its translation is CASSKDRLNYGYTF.

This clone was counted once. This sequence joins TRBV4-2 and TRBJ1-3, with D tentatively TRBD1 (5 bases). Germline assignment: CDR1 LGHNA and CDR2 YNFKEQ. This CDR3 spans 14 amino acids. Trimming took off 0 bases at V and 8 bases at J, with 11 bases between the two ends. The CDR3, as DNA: TGTGCCAGCAGCCAAGATGCCAGGGCGGACACCATATATTTT. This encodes CASSQDARADTIYF.

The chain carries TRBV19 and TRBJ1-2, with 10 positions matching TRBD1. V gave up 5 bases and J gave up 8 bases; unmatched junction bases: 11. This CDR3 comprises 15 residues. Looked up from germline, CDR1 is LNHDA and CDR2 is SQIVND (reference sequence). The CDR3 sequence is CASSPTGQGRPGYTF. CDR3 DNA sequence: TGTGCCAGTAGTCCCACGGGACAGGGGCGGCCGGGCTACACCTTC.